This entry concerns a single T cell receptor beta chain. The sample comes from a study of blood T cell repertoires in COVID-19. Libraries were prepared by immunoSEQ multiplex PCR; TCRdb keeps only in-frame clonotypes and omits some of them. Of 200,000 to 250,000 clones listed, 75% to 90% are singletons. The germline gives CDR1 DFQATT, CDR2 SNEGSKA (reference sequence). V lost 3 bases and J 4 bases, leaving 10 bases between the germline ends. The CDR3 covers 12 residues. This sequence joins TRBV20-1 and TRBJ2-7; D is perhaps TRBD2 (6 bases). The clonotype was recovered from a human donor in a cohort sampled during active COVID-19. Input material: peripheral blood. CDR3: CSASEEGYEQYF. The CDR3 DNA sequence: TGCAGTGCTAGTGAGGAGGGGTACGAGCAGTACTTC.